Following are 15 T cell receptor beta chains from one sample sequenced in a study of PD-L1 blockade in urothelial cancer. The time point denotes: pretreatment peripheral blood. Libraries were prepared by immunoSEQ multiplex PCR; TCRdb keeps only in-frame clonotypes and omits some of them. The profile shows about 57,000 clones, about four fifths of them singletons. The source material was PBMCs, sampled around atezolizumab (anti-PD-L1) treatment. The receptors come from a man aged 65-85 years with urothelial cancer.

The chain couples TRBV19 to TRBJ2-2; D is uncertain. CDR3 length equals 13 residues. Trimming removed 7 bases from V and 1 base from J, with 7 bases in between. Germline loops: CDR1 LNHDA, CDR2 SQIVND (reference sequence). DNA of the CDR3: TGTGCCAGTAATCCAGGGAACACCGGGGAGCTGTTTTTT. Translation: CASNPGNTGELFF.

The chain couples TRBV18 to TRBJ2-7; D may be TRBD2 (7 bases). The CDR3 loop spans 15 amino acids. Germline lookup yields CDR1 KGHSH and CDR2 LQKENI. Trimming left V 6 bases short and J 5 bases short, with 20 bases between. Here the CDR3 DNA reads TGTGCCAGCTCTCTAAATGGGGGGGGCCTCGACGAGCAGTACTTC. Amino acid sequence: CASSLNGGGLDEQYF.

Only one count was recorded for this clone. The V call is TRBV9, the J call TRBJ1-3, with 8 bases lining up with TRBD1. V shed 0 bases, J shed 0 bases, and the junction held 5 bases outside the gene matches. The length of the CDR3 is 17 residues. Germline CDR1 is SGDLS and CDR2 is YYNGEE. The CDR3 protein is CASSVGDRPSSGNTIYF. CDR3 DNA sequence: TGTGCCAGCAGCGTAGGGGACAGGCCATCCTCTGGAAACACCATATATTTT.

The rearrangement links TRBV27 to TRBJ2-7, with 11 bases aligning to TRBD2. Germline V gene lookup returns CDR1 MNHEY and CDR2 SMNVEV (reference sequence). CDR3 length: 15 amino acids. J lost 3 bases, V lost 6 bases, and 7 bases had no gene match. The CDR3 region is CASSLTSGSIYEQYF. CDR3 coding DNA: TGTGCCAGCAGCCTTACTAGCGGGAGCATCTACGAGCAGTACTTC.

V gene TRBV27 combines with J gene TRBJ1-1; perhaps TRBD1 as D (5 bases). Germline lookup yields CDR1 MNHEY and CDR2 SMNVEV (reference sequence). V gave up 2 bases and J gave up 0 bases, with 13 bases separating them. The CDR3 is made up of 16 amino acids. The CDR3 is CASSLMSGHMNTEAFF. Written as DNA, the CDR3 is TGTGCCAGCAGTTTAATGTCCGGACACATGAACACTGAAGCTTTCTTT.

This chain uses TRBV11-3 with TRBJ2-2; 7 bases line up with TRBD1. This CDR3 comprises 15 residues. The junction had 5 bases not matched to a gene; V was cut back by 3 bases and J by 4 bases. CDR1 and CDR2 (germline): SGHNT, YENEEA. CDR3 coding DNA: TGTGCCAGCAGCTTGCGACAGGGCGGCACCGGGGAGCTGTTTTTT. It is translated as CASSLRQGGTGELFF. The entire variable domain, with the rest obtained from reference TRBV11-3 and TRBJ2-2, is as follows: EAGVVQSPRYKIIEKKQPVAFWCNPISGHNTLYWYLQNLGQGPELLIRYENEEAVDDSQLPKDRFSAERLKGVDSTLKIQPAELGDSAVYLCASSLRQGGTGELFFGEGSRLTVL.

V usage is TRBV2 and J usage is TRBJ2-3, with TRBD2 matching over 10 bases. The trim removed 10 bases at V and 5 bases at J, leaving 9 bases unmatched. Germline CDR1 is SNHLY and CDR2 is FYNNEI. The CDR3 runs to 14 residues. As DNA, the CDR3 is TGTGCCACCCAGAGCGGGGGGGCTGGAGATACGCAGTATTTT. Translated: CATQSGGAGDTQYF.

The J gene is TRBJ2-5, the V gene TRBV19, with 7 positions matching TRBD2. This CDR3 is 16 amino acids long. CDR1 is LNHDA, CDR2 SQIVND, per germline (reference sequence). Trimming removed 1 base from V and 4 bases from J; junction bases left unmatched: 9. The CDR3 is CASSIGSSGGGETQYF. CDR3 nucleotides: TGTGCCAGTAGTATAGGCTCTAGCGGAGGCGGAGAGACCCAGTACTTC.

This clone came up once. V and J are TRBV19 and TRBJ1-1; D possibly corresponds to TRBD1 (5 bases). Germline CDR1 LNHDA, CDR2 SQIVND (reference sequence). The germline V and J ends were trimmed by 3 bases and 5 bases, with 10 bases remaining between them. The CDR3 contains 13 residues. The CDR3 reads CASSMLGGTEAFF. CDR3 sequence (DNA): TGTGCCAGTAGTATGCTCGGGGGGACTGAAGCTTTCTTT.

The CDR3, as DNA: TGCGCCAGCAGCTTGGATCCACAGAGCTCCTACAATGAGCAGTTCTTC. The encoded protein is CASSLDPQSSYNEQFF. This chain links TRBV5-1 with TRBJ2-1; D unresolved. Germline loops: CDR1 SGHRS, CDR2 YFSETQ. The ends were cut back, 0 bases at V and 0 bases at J, with 10 bases in the middle. The CDR3 has 16 residues.

The J gene is TRBJ2-1, the V gene TRBV6-4, with 8 bases lining up with TRBD1. This CDR3 has 15 amino acids. Unmatched junction bases numbered 8, after V lost 6 bases and J lost 4 bases. CDR1 is MRHNA, CDR2 SNTAGT, per germline. This CDR3 is CASSPYGQGYNEQFF. As DNA, the CDR3 is TGTGCCAGCAGCCCCTACGGACAGGGTTACAATGAGCAGTTCTTC.

CDR3 bases: TGTGCCAGCAGCTTAACTAGCGGGAGACATACGCAGTATTTT. Translating gives CASSLTSGRHTQYF. The rearrangement joins TRBV7-2 to TRBJ2-3, with 11 bases identical to TRBD2. Losses at the gene ends were 2 bases for V and 7 bases for J; bases not matched to a gene: 2. Per germline, CDR1 SGHTA and CDR2 FQGNSA. This CDR3 region has 14 residues.

The chain employs TRBV5-1 and TRBJ1-1; 12 bases fit TRBD1. Germline CDR1 and CDR2: SGHRS and YFSETQ. The CDR3 is 16 amino acids. Trimming cost V 2 bases and J 1 base; bases outside gene matches: 3. In nucleotides, the CDR3 is TGCGCCAGCAGCTTTGGGACAGGGGGCGCGAACACTGAAGCTTTCTTT. Protein product: CASSFGTGGANTEAFF.

The V gene is TRBV6-5, the J gene TRBJ1-5; no clear D. V shed 5 bases and J shed 2 bases, with 7 bases lying between them. The CDR3 is made up of 13 amino acids. Germline CDR1 MNHEY, CDR2 SVGAGI. The CDR3: CASSPSGNQPQHF. Written as DNA, the CDR3 is TGTGCCAGCAGTCCCTCGGGCAATCAGCCCCAGCATTTT.

CDR3 amino acids: CASSSPSAGERGLFF. The CDR3 nucleotides are TGTGCCAGTAGTTCCCCCTCAGCGGGCGAAAGAGGTCTGTTTTTT. The J gene is TRBJ1-4, the V gene TRBV19; D is ambiguous. V dropped 5 bases and J dropped 14 bases, with 24 bases sitting between them. Germline V gene data show CDR1 as LNHDA and CDR2 as SQIVND (reference sequence). The CDR3 consists of 15 residues.